This T cell receptor (beta chain) appears in the sequencing data of a study of T cell responses to AZD1222 COVID-19 vaccine. V lost 5 bases, J lost 7 bases, and 15 bases lay in between. This CDR3 comprises 15 residues. Germline CDR1 and CDR2: LNHDA and SQIVND (reference sequence). Only in-frame clones appear in the TCRdb table, and some are missing; sequencing was by immunoSEQ multiplex PCR. The sample yields tens of thousands of clones, 89% seen once. V is TRBV19 and J is TRBJ1-6, with D possibly TRBD1 on 5 matching bases. The sequence was collected from an adult in good health. Sample: peripheral blood, taken on day 0 of MenACWY control vaccination. The CDR3 protein is CASSLTGTGNSPLHF. The CDR3 coding sequence is TGTGCCAGTAGTCTCACAGGAACCGGGAATTCACCCCTCCACTTT.